Sequencing of this T cell receptor (beta chain) was carried out in a study of blood T cell repertoires in COVID-19. Across the whole study: Sources were T cells, B-cell-depleted T cells, or PBMCs; the material itself was cDNA or gDNA.

In the original analysis: Researchers report that nucleated cell counts were estimated from reference gene primer amplification. Sequencing was performed with immunoSEQ multiplex PCR; in TCRdb, only in-frame clones are kept and a portion is missing. That table gives V, J and clone size, and the DNA gave D and trimming. The table lists over 120,000 clones, approximately 80% of them singletons. After removal of 7 bases from V and 8 bases from J, the junction contained 11 bases not matched to a gene. Germline lookup yields CDR1 MNHNY and CDR2 SVGAGI (reference sequence). The CDR3 sequence is 14 residues long.

This sequence was found in a man aged 60 to 75 with active or convalescent COVID-19. Sequences were obtained from peripheral blood. The rearrangement uses TRBV6-6 and TRBJ2-4; 7 positions agree with TRBD2. CDR3 loop: CASTLRPGRDIQYF. CDR3 nucleotide sequence: TGTGCCAGCACCTTACGGCCGGGGAGGGACATTCAGTACTTC.